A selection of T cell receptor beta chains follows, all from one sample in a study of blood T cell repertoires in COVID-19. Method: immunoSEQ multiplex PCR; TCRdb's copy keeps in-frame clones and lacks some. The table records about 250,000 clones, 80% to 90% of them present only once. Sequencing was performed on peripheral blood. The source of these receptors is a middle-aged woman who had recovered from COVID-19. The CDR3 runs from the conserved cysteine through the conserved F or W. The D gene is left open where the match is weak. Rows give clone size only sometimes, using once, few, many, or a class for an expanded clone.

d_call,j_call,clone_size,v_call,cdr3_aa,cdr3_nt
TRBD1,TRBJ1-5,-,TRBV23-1,CASSQSRDRDLNQPQHF,TGCGCCAGCAGTCAATCGCGGGACAGGGACCTCAATCAGCCCCAGCATTTT
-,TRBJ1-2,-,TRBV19,CASSIDPLYGYTF,TGTGCCAGTAGTATAGATCCGCTATATGGCTACACCTTC
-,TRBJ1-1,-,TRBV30,CAWTNGRRATEAFF,TGTGCCTGGACCAACGGACGGAGGGCCACTGAAGCTTTCTTT
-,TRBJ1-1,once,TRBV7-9,CASSLGSGTEAFF,TGTGCCAGCAGCTTGGGGAGCGGCACTGAAGCTTTCTTT
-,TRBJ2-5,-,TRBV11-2,CASSNWAGTGFQETQYF,TGTGCCAGCAGCAATTGGGCAGGTACCGGATTCCAAGAGACCCAGTACTTC
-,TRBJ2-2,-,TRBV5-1,CASSLSGPGELFF,TGCGCCAGCAGCTTGTCTGGCCCCGGGGAGCTGTTTTTT
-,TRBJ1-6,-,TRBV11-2,CASSFSLVSPLHF,TGTGCCAGCAGCTTCAGTCTTGTTTCACCCCTCCACTTT
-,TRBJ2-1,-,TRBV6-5,CASSYSAGDYNEQFF,TGTGCCAGCAGTTACTCGGCAGGGGACTACAATGAGCAGTTCTTC
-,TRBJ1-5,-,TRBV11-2,CASSVDRNQPQHF,TGTGCCAGCAGCGTAGACAGGAATCAGCCCCAGCATTTT
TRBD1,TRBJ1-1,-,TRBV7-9,CASSLRQGGTAFF,TGTGCCAGCAGCTTAAGACAAGGGGGCACAGCTTTCTTT
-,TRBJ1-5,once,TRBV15,CATSRGHGQPQHF,TGTGCCACCAGCAGAGGTCACGGTCAGCCCCAGCATTTT
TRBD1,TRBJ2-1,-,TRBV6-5,CASSYGTGAYNEQFF,TGTGCCAGCAGTTACGGTACAGGGGCCTACAATGAGCAGTTCTTC
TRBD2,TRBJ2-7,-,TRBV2,CASRGDSGTYEQYF,TGTGCCAGCAGGGGGGATAGCGGGACCTACGAGCAGTACTTC
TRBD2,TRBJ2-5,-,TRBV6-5,CASSYVAGVQQTQYF,TGTGCCAGCAGTTACGTAGCGGGAGTGCAGCAGACCCAGTACTTC
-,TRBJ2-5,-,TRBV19,CASSPTVAEGGTQYF,TGTGCCAGTAGTCCCACGGTAGCGGAAGGAGGGACCCAGTACTTC
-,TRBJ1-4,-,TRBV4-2,CASSQDLGRFTTNEKLFF,TGTGCCAGCAGCCAAGATCTAGGGAGATTTACCACTAATGAAAAACTGTTTTTT
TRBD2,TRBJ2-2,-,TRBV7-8,CASSLASGRFSAGELFF,TGTGCCAGCAGCTTAGCTAGCGGGAGATTCTCGGCCGGGGAGCTGTTTTTT
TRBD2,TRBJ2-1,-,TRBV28,CASRTPGLAGRGEQFF,TGTGCCAGCAGGACTCCGGGACTAGCTGGGCGGGGCGAGCAGTTCTTC
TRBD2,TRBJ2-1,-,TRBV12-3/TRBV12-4,CASRGAGNEQFF,TGTGCCAGCAGAGGAGCGGGAAATGAGCAGTTCTTC
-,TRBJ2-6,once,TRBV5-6,CASSLYRDTGANVLTF,TGTGCCAGCAGCCTCTACAGGGATACTGGGGCCAACGTCCTGACTTTC
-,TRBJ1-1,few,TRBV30,CAWSQATEAFF,TGTGCCTGGAGTCAGGCCACTGAAGCTTTCTTT
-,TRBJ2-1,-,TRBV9,CASSLTVRIADNEQFF,TGTGCCAGCAGCTTGACCGTCCGGATAGCGGACAATGAGCAGTTCTTC
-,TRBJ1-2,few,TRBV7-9,CASSLGHSSHGYTF,TGTGCCAGCAGCTTGGGACATTCAAGCCATGGCTACACCTTC
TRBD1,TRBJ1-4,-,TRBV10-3,CAISEATGLGEKLFF,TGTGCCATCAGTGAGGCGACAGGGCTTGGTGAAAAACTGTTTTTT
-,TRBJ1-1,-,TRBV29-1,CSVGQNTEAFF,TGCAGCGTCGGACAGAACACTGAAGCTTTCTTT
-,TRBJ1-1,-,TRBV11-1,CASSLVFGGTNTEAFF,TGTGCCAGCAGCTTAGTGTTCGGGGGGACAAACACTGAAGCTTTCTTT
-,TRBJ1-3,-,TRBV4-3,CASSQAYPSSGNTIYF,TGCGCCAGCAGCCAAGCTTACCCCAGCTCTGGAAACACCATATATTTT
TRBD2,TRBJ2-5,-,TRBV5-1,CASSDLAGGIQETQYF,TGCGCCAGCAGCGACCTAGCGGGGGGGATCCAAGAGACCCAGTACTTC
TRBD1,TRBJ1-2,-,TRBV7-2,CASSSGDRGPYGYTF,TGTGCCAGCAGCTCGGGGGACAGGGGACCCTATGGCTACACCTTC
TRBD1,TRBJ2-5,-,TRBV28,CASDSPGQGRRTQYF,TGTGCCAGCGACTCCCCGGGACAGGGCCGGCGGACCCAGTACTTC
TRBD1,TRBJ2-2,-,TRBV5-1,CASCTPPGQGNTGELFF,TGCGCCAGCTGTACACCCCCGGGACAGGGGAACACCGGGGAGCTGTTTTTT
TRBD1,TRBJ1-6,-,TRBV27,CASSLESGGPFTPLHF,TGTGCCAGCAGTTTAGAGTCAGGGGGCCCTTTTACACCCCTCCACTTT
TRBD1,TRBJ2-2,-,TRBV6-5,CASRLTGDTGELFF,TGTGCCAGCAGGCTAACAGGGGACACCGGGGAGCTGTTTTTT
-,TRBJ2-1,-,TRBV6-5,CASSSQFSGGYNEQFF,TGTGCCAGCAGTTCTCAATTTTCCGGGGGTTACAATGAGCAGTTCTTC
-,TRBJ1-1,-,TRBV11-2,CASSILVEAFF,TGTGCCAGCAGCATCTTAGTCGAAGCTTTCTTT
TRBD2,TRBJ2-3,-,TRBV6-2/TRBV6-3,CASSSGTSGLGTTDTQYF,TGTGCCAGCAGTTCCGGGACTAGCGGCCTTGGCACCACAGATACGCAGTATTTT
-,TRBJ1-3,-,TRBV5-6,CASSLEGVGGNTIYF,TGTGCCAGCAGCTTGGAGGGGGTCGGTGGAAACACCATATATTTT
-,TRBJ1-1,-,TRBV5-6,CASSLTGNTEAFF,TGTGCCAGCAGCTTGACAGGGAACACTGAAGCTTTCTTT
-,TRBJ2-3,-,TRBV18,CASSPRTESTDTQYF,TGTGCCAGCTCACCACGGACAGAAAGCACAGATACGCAGTATTTT
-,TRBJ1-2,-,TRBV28,CASSFLPFDGYTF,TGTGCCAGCAGTTTCCTCCCTTTCGATGGCTACACCTTC
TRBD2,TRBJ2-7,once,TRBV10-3,CAIQRDPSYEQYF,TGTGCCATCCAGCGGGACCCCTCCTACGAGCAGTACTTC
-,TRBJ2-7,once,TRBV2,CASSLLGRGLYEQYF,TGTGCCAGCAGCCTACTGGGGCGGGGCCTCTACGAGCAGTACTTC
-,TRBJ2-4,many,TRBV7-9,CASSLSGPGFPGAKNIQYF,TGTGCCAGCAGCTTATCCGGCCCCGGATTTCCGGGAGCCAAAAACATTCAGTACTTC
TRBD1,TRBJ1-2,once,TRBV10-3,CAIKTGGYGYTF,TGTGCCATCAAGACAGGGGGCTATGGCTACACCTTC
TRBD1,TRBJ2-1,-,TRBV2,CASSGTGEYEQFF,TGTGCCAGCAGTGGGACAGGGGAGTATGAGCAGTTCTTC
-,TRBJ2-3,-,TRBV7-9,CASSLFGEVTDTQYF,TGTGCCAGCAGCTTATTTGGGGAGGTCACAGATACGCAGTATTTT
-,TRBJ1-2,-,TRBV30,CAWTLEQGSRGYTF,TGTGCCTGGACTTTAGAACAGGGAAGTAGGGGCTACACCTTC
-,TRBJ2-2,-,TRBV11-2,CASSQNTGELFF,TGTGCCAGCAGTCAGAACACCGGGGAGCTGTTTTTT
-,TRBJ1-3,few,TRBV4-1,CASSLHDRLLGNTIYF,TGCGCCAGCAGCCTACACGACAGGCTTCTAGGAAACACCATATATTTT
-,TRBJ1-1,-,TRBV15,CATSSLSGLDTEAFF,TGTGCCACCAGCAGCCTTTCGGGTCTGGACACTGAAGCTTTCTTT
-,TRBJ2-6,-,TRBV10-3,CAIKAEGVYGANVLTF,TGTGCCATCAAGGCCGAAGGGGTATATGGGGCCAACGTCCTGACTTTC
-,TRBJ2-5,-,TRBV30,CAWSVGGAGTQYF,TGTGCCTGGAGTGTTGGGGGGGCGGGGACCCAGTACTTC
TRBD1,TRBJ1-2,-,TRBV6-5,CASSYDRGYGYTF,TGTGCCAGCAGTTACGACAGGGGATATGGCTACACCTTC
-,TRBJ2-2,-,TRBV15,CATSRDRESAGELFF,TGTGCCACCAGCAGAGACCGGGAGTCAGCCGGGGAGCTGTTTTTT
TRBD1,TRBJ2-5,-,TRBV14,CASSQGYRGEETQYF,TGTGCCAGCAGCCAAGGGTACAGGGGGGAAGAGACCCAGTACTTC
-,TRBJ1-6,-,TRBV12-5,CASGPVEGPLHF,TGTGCTAGTGGTCCCGTTGAGGGACCCCTCCACTTT
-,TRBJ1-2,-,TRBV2,CASSEFLGGQSEGYTF,TGTGCCAGCAGTGAATTTTTGGGAGGGCAATCTGAGGGCTACACCTTC
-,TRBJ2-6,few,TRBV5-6,CASSLDGRGANVLTF,TGTGCCAGCAGCTTGGATGGGCGCGGGGCCAACGTCCTGACTTTC